Below are 22 T cell receptor beta chains sequenced from a single sample in a study of identical twins. TCRdb re-derived calls from the 5' RACE reads in MiXCR, one entry per CDR3 protein. The table lists approximately 500,000 distinct CDR3 sequences, roughly 24% of them singletons. These sequences were also reported in another study, on T cells expressing NK-cell markers.

Sequencing was carried out using CD4+ T cells sorted from blood. These receptors were taken from a woman aged 18-35 years in good health.

There are a few counts of this clonotype. The genes are TRBV27 and TRBJ2-1; 7 positions agree with TRBD2. V lost 6 bases and J lost 4; bases outside the gene matches: 9. Germline V CDR1 and CDR2: MNHEY, SMNVEV (reference sequence). The length of the CDR3 is 15 residues. DNA of the CDR3: TGTGCCAGCAGCGGAAGCGGGACGGGTTACAATGAGCAGTTCTTC. This gives the protein CASSGSGTGYNEQFF.

The V and J genes are TRBV20-1 and TRBJ2-3; D might be TRBD2 (6 bases). The germline V gene has CDR1 DFQATT and CDR2 SNEGSKA (reference sequence). The CDR3 contains 13 residues. V was pared by 6 bases and J by 10 bases, with 20 bases between. The DNA of the CDR3 is TGCAGTGCACAAAGAGAAACGGGGGTGGCGCAGTATTTT. It codes for CSAQRETGVAQYF.

For this clonotype: An end of the junction does not agree with germline; a read error may underlie this. The rearrangement links TRBV20-1 to TRBJ2-4; D unclear. CDR1 and CDR2 from the germline V gene are DFQATT and SNEGSKA (reference sequence). The CDR3 is 13 residues long. CDR3 DNA: TGCAGTGCTAGTCATCCCGGCTCAGATTATTCGGACTTC. Translated: CSASHPGSDYSDF.

J is TRBJ1-1 and V is TRBV7-3; tentatively, D is TRBD1 (5 bases). The V gene lost 5 bases and the J gene lost 6 bases, with 13 bases spanning the gap. Germline V gives CDR1 SGHTA, CDR2 FQGTGA. There are 13 residues in the CDR3. The CDR3 region has the DNA TGTGCCAGCAGCCAAAGTTCCAGGGCTGAAGCTTTCTTT. Translated, it gives CASSQSSRAEAFF.

The chain recombines TRBV6-1 with TRBJ2-2; 8 bases agree with TRBD1. CDR3 length equals 17 residues. With V trimmed by 6 bases and J by 5 bases, 14 bases remained unmatched. The germline CDR1 and CDR2 sequences are MNHNS and SASEGT. The CDR3 loop is CASSPRAGQGYTGELFF. The CDR3 DNA reads TGTGCCAGCAGCCCTAGGGCTGGACAGGGATATACCGGGGAGCTGTTTTTT.

This clonotype has just a few counts. This chain joins TRBV7-8 and TRBJ1-2, with TRBD1 matching 8 bases. Per the germline V gene, CDR1 is SGHVS and CDR2 is FQNEAQ. This CDR3 contains 16 residues. Trimming at V came to 5 bases and at J to 5 bases, leaving 13 bases not matched to a gene. Written as DNA, the CDR3 is TGTGCCAGCAGCCTAATCGACAGGGGTAGGGGATATGGCTACACCTTC. Residues: CASSLIDRGRGYGYTF.

This clonotype was seen only a few times. The chain carries TRBV5-1 and TRBJ2-5; no reliable D call. Trimming cost V 5 bases and J 5 bases, with 13 bases left between them. Germline CDR1 SGHRS, CDR2 YFSETQ. The CDR3 consists of 13 residues. The CDR3: CASSPSPGETQYF. The CDR3 DNA sequence: TGCGCCAGCAGTCCCTCACCTGGGGAGACCCAGTACTTC.

The chain employs TRBV5-6 and TRBJ1-2, with D maybe TRBD1 (6 bases). The V gene lost 0 bases and the J gene lost 3 bases, with 18 bases spanning the gap. Germline V gene sequence: CDR1 SGHDT, CDR2 YYEEEE. The CDR3 covers 17 residues. DNA of the CDR3: TGTGCCAGCAGCTTGGCTGGTGGCGGGCAGGGGTACTATGGCTACACCTTC. Translation gives CASSLAGGGQGYYGYTF.

CDR3 residues: CASSNPGLTSEQYF. The CDR3 bases are TGTGCCAGCAGCAATCCGGGACTCACCTCCGAGCAGTACTTC. This rearrangement joins TRBV12-3 or TRBV12-4 to TRBJ2-7; TRBD2 might be the D (6 bases). The CDR3 covers 14 residues. V shed 6 bases and J shed 6 bases, with 18 bases lying between them.

This clonotype was counted many times. The chain recombines TRBV5-1 with TRBJ1-1, with D maybe TRBD1 (6 bases). The CDR3 sequence is 18 residues long. Germline V lookup: CDR1 SGHRS, CDR2 YFSETQ. Trimming took off 6 bases at V and 3 bases at J, with 27 bases between the two ends. The CDR3 loop is CASKIRGGGGRGYTEAFF. The DNA for the CDR3 is TGCGCCAGCAAGATACGGGGGGGCGGTGGTAGGGGTTACACTGAAGCTTTCTTT.

This clonotype has more than one count but fewer than ten. V is TRBV4-2 and J is TRBJ2-1; TRBD2 agrees at 7 bases. V lost 0 bases and J lost 5; bases outside the gene matches: 10. The CDR3 contains 17 residues. CDR1 is LGHNA, CDR2 YNFKEQ, per germline. The CDR3 loop is CASSQDVASGVNNEQFF. CDR3 DNA: TGTGCCAGCAGCCAAGATGTCGCTAGCGGTGTCAACAATGAGCAGTTCTTC.

The chain joins TRBV9 to TRBJ2-7, with 10 bases matching TRBD2. Germline CDR1 reads SGDLS; CDR2 reads YYNGEE. The length of the CDR3 is 16 residues. Unmatched junction bases numbered 8, after V lost 5 bases and J lost 0 bases. This CDR3 is CASSRGLARTSYEQYF. As DNA, the CDR3 is TGTGCCAGCAGTCGGGGACTAGCGAGAACCTCCTACGAGCAGTACTTC.

In this sample, this clonotype turned up many times. The chain is built from TRBV11-1 and TRBJ2-1; 9 positions match TRBD1. The V and J ends lost 3 bases and 0 bases, in that order; junction bases with no gene match: 12. The CDR3 spans 19 residues. From germline, CDR1 is SGHAT and CDR2 FQDESV (reference sequence). CDR3 region: CASSFGTGTARPSYNEQFF. CDR3 nucleotides: TGTGCCAGCAGCTTTGGGACAGGGACAGCTAGGCCCTCCTACAATGAGCAGTTCTTC.

This clonotype was counted a few times. The rearrangement joins TRBV5-1 to TRBJ2-7, with TRBD2 identical over 12 bases. Germline lookup yields CDR1 SGHRS and CDR2 YFSETQ. V lost 0 bases and J lost 3; bases outside the gene matches: 1. The CDR3 is 15 residues long. The CDR3 DNA reads as TGCGCCAGCAGCTTGGGACTAGCGGGAGACTACGAGCAGTACTTC. It codes for CASSLGLAGDYEQYF.

The table lists this clonotype with a few counts. This rearrangement joins TRBV3-1 to TRBJ2-3; TRBD2 aligns across 11 bases. Germline V CDR1 and CDR2: LGHDT, YNNKEL (reference sequence). The CDR3 is 16 residues long. V was pared by 4 bases and J by 0 bases, with 3 bases of the junction left unmatched. CDR3 nucleotide sequence: TGTGCCAGCAGCCCGGGGACTAGCGGTAGCACAGATACGCAGTATTTT. It codes for CASSPGTSGSTDTQYF.

The V call is TRBV6-7, the J call TRBJ2-4, with 7 positions matching TRBD2. TRBV6-7 is classed as an ORF, of uncertain function. Trimming at V came to 5 bases and at J to 5 bases, leaving 12 bases not matched to a gene. This CDR3 comprises 16 residues. CDR3 in DNA: TGTGCCAGCAGTCCTCAACCAGGGACTATTCAAAACATTCAGTACTTC. Translated, it gives CASSPQPGTIQNIQYF.

This clonotype was found a few times. J is TRBJ1-2 and V is TRBV5-1; D gene ambiguous. CDR3 length equals 15 residues. The V gene lost 3 bases and the J gene lost 0 bases, with 12 bases spanning the gap. Germline V gives CDR1 SGHRS, CDR2 YFSETQ. CDR3 DNA: TGCGCCAGCAGCTCACCATCCGGGACTAACTATGGCTACACCTTC. Its translation is CASSSPSGTNYGYTF.

This chain links TRBV9 with TRBJ2-7; no clear D gene. V gave up 3 bases and J gave up 5 bases, with 12 bases separating them. Per germline, CDR1 SGDLS and CDR2 YYNGEE. This CDR3 spans 13 amino acids. The DNA for the CDR3 is TGTGCCAGCAGCGCAGGAATTTGGGACGAGCAGTACTTC. Protein product: CASSAGIWDEQYF.

The V call is TRBV11-2, the J call TRBJ2-1, with D tentatively TRBD1 or TRBD2 (5 bases each). Germline V gives CDR1 SGHAT, CDR2 FQNNGV. Trimming pared 3 bases from V and 0 bases from J, leaving 27 bases between. The CDR3 length is 21 residues. The CDR3 loop is CASSFRGSRALILSSYNEQFF. The DNA for the CDR3 is TGTGCCAGCAGCTTCCGGGGCTCGAGGGCCCTAATATTGAGCTCCTACAATGAGCAGTTCTTC.

This clonotype was counted once. This chain uses TRBV18 with TRBJ2-3; possibly TRBD2 for D (6 bases). V was cut by 6 bases and J by 0 bases, with 13 bases left in between. The length of the CDR3 is 15 residues. Per germline, CDR1 KGHSH and CDR2 LQKENI. The CDR3 bases are TGTGCCAGCTCTTTTAGCGGCCCTAGCACAGATACGCAGTATTTT. It encodes CASSFSGPSTDTQYF.

The rearrangement uses TRBV9 and TRBJ1-2, with 9 bases identical to TRBD1. The CDR3 has 15 residues. CDR1 is SGDLS and CDR2 is YYNGEE in the germline V gene. Trimming removed 2 bases from V and 6 bases from J; junction bases left unmatched: 8. CDR3 DNA: TGTGCCAGCAGCGTGCAACCGGGACAGGGAAATGGCTACACCTTC. Translated, it gives CASSVQPGQGNGYTF.

This clonotype was seen only a few times. The CDR3 sequence is CSAASGPFYEQYF. CDR3 in DNA: TGCAGTGCGGCTAGCGGGCCTTTCTACGAGCAGTACTTC. The chain uses TRBV20-1 and TRBJ2-7; 8 bases are a match to TRBD2. The CDR3 covers 13 residues. Germline assignment: CDR1 DFQATT and CDR2 SNEGSKA (reference sequence). V was clipped by 6 bases and J by 3 bases; unmatched bases: 7.